The 4 T cell receptor beta chains below come from one sample, sequenced in a study of identical twins. TCRdb reanalysed the 5' RACE reads using MiXCR and keeps one entry per CDR3 protein. The sample shows more than 200,000 distinct CDR3 sequences, about an eighth of them seen only once. The specimen was memory (CD45RO+) T cells sorted from blood. All receptors derive from a young woman in good health.

The genes are TRBV7-2 and TRBJ1-5; the D gene is possibly TRBD1 (5 bases). The CDR3 runs to 14 residues. Germline CDR1 is SGHTA and CDR2 is FQGNSA. Between the trimmed V and J ends, which lost 1 base and 7 bases, there was a span of 11 bases. The CDR3 sequence is CASSLERGVQPQHF. In nucleotides, the CDR3 is TGTGCCAGCAGCTTAGAGAGGGGAGTGCAGCCCCAGCATTTT.

This rearrangement joins TRBV7-8 to TRBJ2-5; 12 positions match TRBD1. Germline CDR1 reads SGHVS; CDR2 reads FQNEAQ. The J segment lost 7 bases and the V segment lost 5 bases, leaving 17 bases of the junction unmatched. CDR3 length equals 18 residues. CDR3: CASSQRQGSGQGASTQYF. Here the CDR3 DNA reads TGTGCCAGCAGCCAACGTCAAGGTTCGGGACAGGGGGCTTCGACCCAGTACTTC.

In its sample, this clonotype was seen a few times. This chain uses TRBV2 with TRBJ2-5, with TRBD2 matching over 8 bases. Germline values: CDR1 SNHLY, CDR2 FYNNEI. Trimming took 9 bases from V and 3 from J; bases not matched to a gene: 12. The CDR3 has 15 residues. This CDR3 reads CASLPTSGGEETQYF. The DNA for the CDR3 is TGTGCCAGTTTACCCACCTCCGGGGGGGAAGAGACCCAGTACTTC.

The chain couples TRBV13 to TRBJ2-1; 16 bases match TRBD2. The CDR3 is 19 amino acids. CDR1 PRHDT and CDR2 FYEKMQ come from the germline V gene (reference sequence). The trim removed 1 base at V and 7 bases at J, leaving 10 bases unmatched. CDR3 nucleotides: TGTGCCAGCAGCTTAGCCCCCCCGGGACTAGCGGGGGGGTTAAATGAGCAGTTCTTC. It specifies CASSLAPPGLAGGLNEQFF. Based on the CDR3 plus reference TRBV13 and TRBJ2-1, the full variable domain is AAGVIQSPRHLIKEKRETATLKCYPIPRHDTVYWYQQGPGQDPQFLISFYEKMQSDKGSIPDRFSAQQFSDYHSELNMSSLELGDSALYFCASSLAPPGLAGGLNEQFFGPGTRLTVL.